This T cell receptor (beta chain) was obtained from a study of regulatory T cells in long-lasting Graves disease. Time point here: newly diagnosed GD, antithyroid drugs for less than 3 months. PBMC RNA was the source of the TCR library. To make TCR beta libraries, researchers used iRepertoire HTBI primers and Arm-PCR of CDR3 regions. MiXCR, run by TCRdb on the multiplex PCR reads, gives a single entry per CDR3 protein. Among hundreds of thousands of distinct CDR3 sequences, roughly 14% were seen once, and the ten largest hold roughly a tenth. V lost 3 bases to trimming and J lost 0 bases, with 10 bases between them. Germline assignment: CDR1 KGHSH and CDR2 LQKENI. CDR3 length: 15 residues. These same data were also listed under a study on T cells in Graves' hyperthyroidism and ophthalmopathy.

Source: peripheral blood mononuclear cells (PBMCs), taken at new diagnosis, from a patient treated with antithyroid drugs. The V gene is TRBV18, the J gene TRBJ2-3; D uncertain. The receptor was isolated from a young man with Graves disease. The CDR3 DNA sequence: TGTGCCAGCTCACCTTATGCCTCTAGCACAGATACGCAGTATTTT. This translates into CASSPYASSTDTQYF.